Below, one T cell receptor (beta chain) is given with its context. The antigen is undetermined. The sample originates from a study of graft-versus-host responses after intestinal transplantation. Study-wide background: Anti-thymocyte globulin induction preceded 2 to 4 years of tacrolimus and steroid maintenance in all recipients.

The data were produced by immunoSEQ multiplex PCR, yet TCRdb's version contains in-frame clones alone and is incomplete. The sample has 13,000 or so clones, about 67% seen once. Graft tissue was processed to release intraepithelial and lamina propria lymphocytes. General study findings and limits: Patients with graft-donor T cell macrochimerism had high graft-versus-host to host-versus-graft clonal ratios in allografts. Present in recipient marrow, GvH clones included some that appeared first in ileum or blood. Levels of circulating GvH clones at their peak were associated with early post-transplant HvG declines.

Germline V lookup: CDR1 SQVTM, CDR2 ANQGSEA. V lost 7 bases to trimming and J lost 0 bases, with 9 bases between them. CDR3 length: 12 amino acids. The sequence derives from a human patient who received an intestinal transplant, so some T cells may come from the graft donor. Sequenced material: ileum tissue, taken 16 days after intestinal transplant. The rearrangement joins TRBV29-1 to TRBJ1-1; possible D gene TRBD1, 6 bases. CDR3 bases: TGCAGCGCTGGGGGCATGAACACTGAAGCTTTCTTT. This gives the protein CSAGGMNTEAFF.